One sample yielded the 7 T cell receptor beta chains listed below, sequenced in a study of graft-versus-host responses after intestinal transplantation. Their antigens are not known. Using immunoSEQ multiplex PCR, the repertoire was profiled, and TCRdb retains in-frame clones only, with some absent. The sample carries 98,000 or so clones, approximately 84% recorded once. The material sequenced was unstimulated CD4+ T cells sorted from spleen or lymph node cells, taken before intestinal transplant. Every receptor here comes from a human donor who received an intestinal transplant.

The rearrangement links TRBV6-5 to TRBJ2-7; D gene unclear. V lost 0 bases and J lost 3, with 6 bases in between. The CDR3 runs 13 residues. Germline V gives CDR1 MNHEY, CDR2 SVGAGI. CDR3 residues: CASSYSADYEQYF. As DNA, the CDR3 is TGTGCCAGCAGTTACTCCGCAGACTACGAGCAGTACTTC.

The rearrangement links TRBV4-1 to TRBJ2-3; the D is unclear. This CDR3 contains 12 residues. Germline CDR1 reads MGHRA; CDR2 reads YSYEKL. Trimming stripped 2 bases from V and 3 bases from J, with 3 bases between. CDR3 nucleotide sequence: TGCGCCAGCAGCCAACCTACAGATACGCAGTATTTT. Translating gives CASSQPTDTQYF.

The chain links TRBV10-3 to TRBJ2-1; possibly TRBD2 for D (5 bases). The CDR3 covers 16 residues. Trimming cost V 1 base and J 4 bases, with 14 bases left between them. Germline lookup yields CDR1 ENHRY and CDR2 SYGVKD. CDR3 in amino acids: CAISELRDQRYNEQFF. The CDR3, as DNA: TGTGCCATCAGTGAGTTACGGGATCAGCGGTACAATGAGCAGTTCTTC.

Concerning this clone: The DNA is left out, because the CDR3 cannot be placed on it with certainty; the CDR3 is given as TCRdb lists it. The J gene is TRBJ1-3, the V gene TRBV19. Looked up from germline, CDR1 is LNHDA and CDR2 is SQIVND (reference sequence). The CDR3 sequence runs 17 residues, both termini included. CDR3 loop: CASSILAGSRSGNTIYF.

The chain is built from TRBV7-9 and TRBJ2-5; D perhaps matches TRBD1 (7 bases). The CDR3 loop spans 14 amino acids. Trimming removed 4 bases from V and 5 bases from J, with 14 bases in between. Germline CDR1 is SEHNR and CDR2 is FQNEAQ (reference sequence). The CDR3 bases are TGTGCCAGCAGCTGGAGGGGGCTAGGTGAGACCCAGTACTTC. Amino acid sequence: CASSWRGLGETQYF.

CDR3 DNA: TGTGCCATCAGTGGGAGTACCTACGAGCAGTACTTC. Protein sequence: CAISGSTYEQYF. The chain is built from TRBV10-3 and TRBJ2-7; D uncertain. The CDR3 has 12 residues. Germline loops: CDR1 ENHRY, CDR2 SYGVKD. V lost 4 bases and J lost 2, with 6 bases in between.

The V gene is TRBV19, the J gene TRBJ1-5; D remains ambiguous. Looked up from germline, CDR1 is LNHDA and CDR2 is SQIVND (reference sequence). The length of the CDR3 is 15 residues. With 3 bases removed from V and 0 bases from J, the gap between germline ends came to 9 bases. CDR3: CASSIFVDSNQPQHF. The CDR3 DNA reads TGTGCCAGTAGTATCTTCGTTGATAGCAATCAGCCCCAGCATTTT.